This T cell receptor (beta chain) was identified in a study of blood T cell repertoires in COVID-19. Overall study context: The United States, Italy and Spain were the sources of the acute and convalescent COVID-19 samples. T cells, B-cell-depleted T cells, or PBMCs provided the cDNA or gDNA that served as material.

The V segment lost 5 bases and the J segment 10 bases; nucleotides outside the gene matches: 9. Germline lookup yields CDR1 SGHTA and CDR2 FQGNSA. The length of the CDR3 is 16 residues. Authors' processing steps: Nucleated cell counts were estimated from reference gene primer amplification. Here immunoSEQ multiplex PCR was the method, and the copy in TCRdb shows in-frame clones only, minus some. V and J calls and clone size come straight from that table; D and trimming were deduced from the DNA. The table records 25,000 to 35,000 clones, over 70% of them present only once. This rearrangement joins TRBV7-2 to TRBJ2-1; 15 bases match TRBD2. The sequenced sample consisted of peripheral blood. This clonotype was obtained from a woman aged 60-75 years with acute or convalescent COVID-19. The CDR3 here is CASSPRGLAGGREQFF. CDR3 nucleotides: TGTGCCAGCAGCCCACGCGGACTAGCGGGGGGGCGAGAGCAGTTCTTC.